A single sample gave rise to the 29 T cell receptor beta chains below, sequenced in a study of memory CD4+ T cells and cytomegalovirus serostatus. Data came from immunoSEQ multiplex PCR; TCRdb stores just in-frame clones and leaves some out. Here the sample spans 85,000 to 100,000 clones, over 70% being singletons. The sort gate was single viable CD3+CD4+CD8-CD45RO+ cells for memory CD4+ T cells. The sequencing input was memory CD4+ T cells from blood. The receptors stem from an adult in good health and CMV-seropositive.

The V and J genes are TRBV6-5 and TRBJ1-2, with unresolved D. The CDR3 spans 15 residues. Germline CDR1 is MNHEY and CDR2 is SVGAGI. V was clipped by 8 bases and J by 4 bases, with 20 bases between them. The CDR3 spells CASAVTGSGFYGYTF. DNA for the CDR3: TGTGCCAGCGCAGTTACGGGATCCGGCTTCTATGGCTACACCTTC.

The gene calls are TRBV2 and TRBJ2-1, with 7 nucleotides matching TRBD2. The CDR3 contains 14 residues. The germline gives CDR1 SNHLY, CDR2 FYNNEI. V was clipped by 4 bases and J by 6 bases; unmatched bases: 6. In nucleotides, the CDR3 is TGTGCCAGCAGTGGGGGGGGAAGAAGCAATGAGCAGTTCTTC. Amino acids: CASSGGGRSNEQFF.

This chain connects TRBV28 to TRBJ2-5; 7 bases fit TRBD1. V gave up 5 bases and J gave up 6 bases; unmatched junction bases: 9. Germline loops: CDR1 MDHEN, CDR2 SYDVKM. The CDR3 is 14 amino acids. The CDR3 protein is CASSATGTVKTQYF. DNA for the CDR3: TGTGCCAGCAGTGCCACCGGGACAGTAAAGACCCAGTACTTC.

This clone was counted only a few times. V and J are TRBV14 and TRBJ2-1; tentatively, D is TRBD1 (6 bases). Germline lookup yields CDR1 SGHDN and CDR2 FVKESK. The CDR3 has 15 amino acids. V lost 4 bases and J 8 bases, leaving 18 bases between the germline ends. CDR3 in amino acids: CASSRMRGWSDEQFF. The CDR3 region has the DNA TGTGCCAGCAGCCGAATGAGGGGGTGGTCTGATGAGCAGTTCTTC.

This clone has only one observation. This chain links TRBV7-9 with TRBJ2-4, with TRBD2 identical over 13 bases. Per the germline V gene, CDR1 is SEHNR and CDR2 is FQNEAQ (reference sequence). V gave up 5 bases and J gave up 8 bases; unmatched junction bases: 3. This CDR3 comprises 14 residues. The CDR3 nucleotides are TGTGCCAGCAGCCTCGGACTAGCGGGAGACATTCAGTACTTC. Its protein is CASSLGLAGDIQYF.

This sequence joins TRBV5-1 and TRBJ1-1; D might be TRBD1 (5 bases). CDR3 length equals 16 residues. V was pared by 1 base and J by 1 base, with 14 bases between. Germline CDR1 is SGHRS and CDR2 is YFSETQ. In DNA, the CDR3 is TGCGCCAGCAGCTTGTTTCGGGGGAGAGGGAACACTGAAGCTTTCTTT. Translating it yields CASSLFRGRGNTEAFF.

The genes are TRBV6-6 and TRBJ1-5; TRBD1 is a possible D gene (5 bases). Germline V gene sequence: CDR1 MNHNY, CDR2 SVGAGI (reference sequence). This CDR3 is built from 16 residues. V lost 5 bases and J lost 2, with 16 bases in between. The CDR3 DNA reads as TGTGCCAGCAGTCCTGCCGAGGGGCGGGGCAATCAGCCCCAGCATTTT. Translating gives CASSPAEGRGNQPQHF.

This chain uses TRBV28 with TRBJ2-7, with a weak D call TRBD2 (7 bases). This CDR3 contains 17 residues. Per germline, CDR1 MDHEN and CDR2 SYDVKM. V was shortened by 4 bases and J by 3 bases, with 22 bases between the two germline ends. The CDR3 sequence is CASSSTMGGLDGYEQYF. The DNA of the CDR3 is TGTGCCAGCAGTTCAACTATGGGGGGGCTAGACGGCTACGAGCAGTACTTC.

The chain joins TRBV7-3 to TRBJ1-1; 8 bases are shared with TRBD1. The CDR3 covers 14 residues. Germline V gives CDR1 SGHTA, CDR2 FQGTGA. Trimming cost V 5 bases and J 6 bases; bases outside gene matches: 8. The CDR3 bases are TGTGCCAGCAGCCCGACAGGGGATTTCCCTGAAGCTTTCTTT. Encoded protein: CASSPTGDFPEAFF.

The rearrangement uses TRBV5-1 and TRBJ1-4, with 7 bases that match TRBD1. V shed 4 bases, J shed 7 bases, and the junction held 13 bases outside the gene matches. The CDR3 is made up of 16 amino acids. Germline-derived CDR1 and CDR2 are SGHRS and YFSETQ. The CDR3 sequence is CASSGTGVGVSEKLFF. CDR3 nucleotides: TGCGCCAGCAGCGGTACAGGGGTAGGGGTGAGTGAAAAACTGTTTTTT.

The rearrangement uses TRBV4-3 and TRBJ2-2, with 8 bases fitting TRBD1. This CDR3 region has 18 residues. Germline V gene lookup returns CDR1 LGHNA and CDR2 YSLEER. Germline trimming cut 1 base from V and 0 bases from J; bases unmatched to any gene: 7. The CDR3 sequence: CASSQAPRGLANTGELFF. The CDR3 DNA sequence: TGCGCCAGCAGCCAAGCCCCCAGGGGGCTGGCGAACACCGGGGAGCTGTTTTTT.

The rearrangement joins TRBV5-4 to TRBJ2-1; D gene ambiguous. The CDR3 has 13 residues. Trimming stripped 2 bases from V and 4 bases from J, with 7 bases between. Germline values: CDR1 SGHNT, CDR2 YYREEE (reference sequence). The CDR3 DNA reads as TGTGCCAGCAGCTTTTCCAGGTACAATGAGCAGTTCTTC. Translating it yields CASSFSRYNEQFF.

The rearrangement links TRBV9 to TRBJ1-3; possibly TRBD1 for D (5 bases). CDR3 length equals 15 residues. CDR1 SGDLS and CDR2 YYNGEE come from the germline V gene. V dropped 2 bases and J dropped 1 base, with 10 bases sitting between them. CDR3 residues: CASSVQQGSGNTIYF. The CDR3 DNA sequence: TGTGCCAGCAGCGTGCAGCAGGGTTCTGGAAACACCATATATTTT.

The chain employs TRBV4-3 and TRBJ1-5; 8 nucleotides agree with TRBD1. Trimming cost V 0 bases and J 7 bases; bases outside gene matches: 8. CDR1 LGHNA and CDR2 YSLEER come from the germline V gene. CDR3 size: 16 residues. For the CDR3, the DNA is TGCGCCAGCAGCCAAGATGTGGCAGGGGGCGAGCAGCCCCAGCATTTT. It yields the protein CASSQDVAGGEQPQHF.

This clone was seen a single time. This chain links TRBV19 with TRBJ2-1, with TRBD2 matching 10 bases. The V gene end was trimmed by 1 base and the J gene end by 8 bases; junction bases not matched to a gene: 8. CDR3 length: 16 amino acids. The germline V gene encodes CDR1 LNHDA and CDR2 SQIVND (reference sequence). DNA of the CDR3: TGTGCCAGTAGTATAGTATCCAGTAGCGGGAGGCATGAGCAGTTCTTC. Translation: CASSIVSSSGRHEQFF.

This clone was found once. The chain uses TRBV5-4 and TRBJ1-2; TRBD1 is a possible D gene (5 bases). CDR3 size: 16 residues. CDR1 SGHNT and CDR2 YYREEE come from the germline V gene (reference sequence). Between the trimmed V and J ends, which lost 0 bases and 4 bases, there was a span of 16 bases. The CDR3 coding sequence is TGTGCCAGCAGCTTGGGAGGGGCGGGGGTCTTCTATGGCTACACCTTC. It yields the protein CASSLGGAGVFYGYTF.

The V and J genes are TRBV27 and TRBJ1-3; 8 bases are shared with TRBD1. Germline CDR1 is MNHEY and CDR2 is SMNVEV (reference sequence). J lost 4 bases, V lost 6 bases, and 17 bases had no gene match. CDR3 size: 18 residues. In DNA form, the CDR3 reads TGTGCCAGCAGCCCAACCGGACAGGGCCATTTGCCCGGAAACACCATATATTTT. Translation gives CASSPTGQGHLPGNTIYF.

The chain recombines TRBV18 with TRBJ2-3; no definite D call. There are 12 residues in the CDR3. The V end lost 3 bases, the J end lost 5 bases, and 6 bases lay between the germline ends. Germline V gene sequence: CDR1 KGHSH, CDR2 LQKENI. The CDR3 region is CASSPPQDTQYF. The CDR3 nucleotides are TGTGCCAGCTCACCCCCTCAAGATACGCAGTATTTT. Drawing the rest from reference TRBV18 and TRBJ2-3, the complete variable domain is NAGVMQNPRHLVRRRGQEARLRCSPMKGHSHVYWYRQLPEEGLKFMVYLQKENIIDESGMPKERFSAEFPKEGPSILRIQQVVRGDSAAYFCASSPPQDTQYFGPGTRLTVL.

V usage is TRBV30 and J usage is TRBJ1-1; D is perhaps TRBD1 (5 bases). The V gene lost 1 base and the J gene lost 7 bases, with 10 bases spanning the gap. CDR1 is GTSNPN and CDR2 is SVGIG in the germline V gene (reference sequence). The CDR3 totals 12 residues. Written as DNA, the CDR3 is TGTGCCTGGAGTGGGGGCGGCCTTGAAGCTTTCTTT. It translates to CAWSGGGLEAFF.

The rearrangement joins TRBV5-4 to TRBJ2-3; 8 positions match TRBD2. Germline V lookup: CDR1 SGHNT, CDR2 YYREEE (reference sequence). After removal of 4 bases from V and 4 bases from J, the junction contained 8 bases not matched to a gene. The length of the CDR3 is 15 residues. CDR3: CASSISGTRPDTQYF. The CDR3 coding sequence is TGTGCCAGCAGCATCTCGGGGACTAGGCCAGATACGCAGTATTTT.

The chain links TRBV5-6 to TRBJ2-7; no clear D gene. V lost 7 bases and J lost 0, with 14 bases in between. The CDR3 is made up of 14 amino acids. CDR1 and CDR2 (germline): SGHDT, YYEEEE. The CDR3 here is CASAVRFPSYEQYF. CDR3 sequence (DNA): TGTGCCAGCGCCGTAAGATTCCCCTCCTACGAGCAGTACTTC.

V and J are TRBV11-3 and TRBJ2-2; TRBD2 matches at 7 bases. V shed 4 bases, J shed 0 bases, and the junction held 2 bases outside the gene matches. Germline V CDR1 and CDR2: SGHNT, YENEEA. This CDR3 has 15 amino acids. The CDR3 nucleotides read TGTGCCAGCAGCTCGGGAGGCTCGAACACCGGGGAGCTGTTTTTT. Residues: CASSSGGSNTGELFF.

The CDR3 DNA is TGCGCCAGCAGTTCGACAGGAGCCTCTATCGAGCAGTACTTC. Translating gives CASSSTGASIEQYF. The V gene is TRBV5-1, the J gene TRBJ2-7, with D maybe TRBD1 (6 bases). CDR1 SGHRS and CDR2 YFSETQ come from the germline V gene. The CDR3 spans 14 residues. V lost 5 bases and J 6 bases, leaving 18 bases between the germline ends.

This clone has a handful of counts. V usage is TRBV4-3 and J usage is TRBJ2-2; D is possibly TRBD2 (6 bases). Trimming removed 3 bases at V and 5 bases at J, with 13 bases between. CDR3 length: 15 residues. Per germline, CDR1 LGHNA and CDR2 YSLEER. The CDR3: CASSHRGGRTGELFF. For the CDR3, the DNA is TGCGCCAGCAGCCATAGAGGAGGGCGTACCGGGGAGCTGTTTTTT.

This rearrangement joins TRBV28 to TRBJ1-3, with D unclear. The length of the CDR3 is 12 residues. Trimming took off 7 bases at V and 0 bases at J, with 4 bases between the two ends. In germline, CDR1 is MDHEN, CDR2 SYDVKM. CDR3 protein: CASTISGNTIYF. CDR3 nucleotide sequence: TGTGCCAGCACGATCTCTGGAAACACCATATATTTT.

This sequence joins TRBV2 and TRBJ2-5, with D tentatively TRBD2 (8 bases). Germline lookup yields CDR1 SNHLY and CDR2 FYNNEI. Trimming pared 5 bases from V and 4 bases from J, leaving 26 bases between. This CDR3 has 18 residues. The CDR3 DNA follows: TGTGCCAGCAGTACAGGGGCAAGCGGGAGTAATAGCGGAGAGACCCAGTACTTC. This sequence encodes CASSTGASGSNSGETQYF.

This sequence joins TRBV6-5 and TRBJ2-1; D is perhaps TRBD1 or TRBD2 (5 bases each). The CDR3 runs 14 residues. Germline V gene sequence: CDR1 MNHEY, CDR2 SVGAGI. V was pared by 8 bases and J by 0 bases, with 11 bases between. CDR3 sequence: CASGRDASYNEQFF. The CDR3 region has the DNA TGTGCCAGCGGCCGGGACGCCTCCTACAATGAGCAGTTCTTC.

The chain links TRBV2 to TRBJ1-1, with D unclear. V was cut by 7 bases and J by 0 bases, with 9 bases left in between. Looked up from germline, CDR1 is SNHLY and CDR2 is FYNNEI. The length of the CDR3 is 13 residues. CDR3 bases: TGTGCCAGCAATACAGTCATGAACACTGAAGCTTTCTTT. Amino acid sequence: CASNTVMNTEAFF.

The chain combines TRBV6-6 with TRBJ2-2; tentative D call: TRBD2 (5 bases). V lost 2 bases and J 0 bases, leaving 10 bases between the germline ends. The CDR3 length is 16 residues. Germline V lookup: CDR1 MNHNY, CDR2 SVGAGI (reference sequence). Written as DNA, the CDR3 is TGTGCCAGCAGTTACCGCGGGCTGGCGAACACCGGGGAGCTGTTTTTT. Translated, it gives CASSYRGLANTGELFF.